The 13 T cell receptor beta chains given below trace back to one sample, sequenced in a study of technical replicates of blood from several donors. TCRdb keeps only in-frame clones here, not all; method: immunoSEQ multiplex PCR. This sample has approximately 76,000 clones, with about 86% found just once. Sequenced: PBMCs. All receptors derive from a human donor in good health. Some clones in this sample may be carry-over from other donors' samples.

The table lists this clone with a count of one. The chain uses TRBV6-4 and TRBJ2-2, with 9 bases identical to TRBD2. Germline CDR1 reads MRHNA; CDR2 reads SNTAGT. J was trimmed by 6 bases and V by 6 bases; bases with no gene match: 14. CDR3 length: 17 residues. CDR3 coding DNA: TGTGCCAGCAGCACCCGGGAGGGACTAGCATGGCCCGGGGAGCTGTTTTTT. This codes for CASSTREGLAWPGELFF.

The chain joins TRBV5-8 to TRBJ2-1, with 7 bases that match TRBD1. V lost 0 bases and J lost 8; bases outside the gene matches: 5. CDR1 and CDR2 (germline): SGHTS, YDEGEE. The CDR3 is 14 amino acids. The chain's CDR3 is CASSLEGARYEQFF. The CDR3 bases are TGTGCCAGCAGCTTGGAGGGGGCTAGGTATGAGCAGTTCTTC.

A single count supports this clone. Mismatch with germline at one junction end may stem from a read error. The rearrangement joins TRBV29-1 to TRBJ2-3; TRBD2 aligns across 8 bases. The germline V gene has CDR1 SQVTM and CDR2 ANQGSEA. The CDR3 loop spans 13 amino acids. CDR3 residues: CGVDTSGTDTQYF. For the CDR3, the DNA is TGCGGCGTTGATACTAGCGGAACAGATACGCAGTATTTT.

The chain uses TRBV2 and TRBJ2-1; 8 nucleotides line up with TRBD2. Germline lookup yields CDR1 SNHLY and CDR2 FYNNEI. This CDR3 has 13 amino acids. V was clipped by 4 bases and J by 5 bases; unmatched bases: 1. The CDR3 DNA is TGTGCCAGCAGTGCGGGACTAGACAATGAGCAGTTCTTC. Protein product: CASSAGLDNEQFF.

The rearrangement joins TRBV4-1 to TRBJ1-2; 7 positions match TRBD1. This CDR3 spans 15 amino acids. V dropped 2 bases and J dropped 2; count of bases not matched to a gene: 5. Germline assignment: CDR1 MGHRA and CDR2 YSYEKL. Here the CDR3 DNA reads TGCGCCAGCAGCCAATGGGCAGGGGGGAACTATGGCTACACCTTC. This codes for CASSQWAGGNYGYTF.

The rearrangement links TRBV7-9 to TRBJ1-5, with 7 bases that match TRBD1. The germline CDR1 and CDR2 sequences are SEHNR and FQNEAQ (reference sequence). CDR3 length: 17 residues. After removal of 3 bases from V and 2 bases from J, the junction contained 10 bases not matched to a gene. The CDR3 DNA reads as TGTGCCAGCAGCTTGGGGACAGACGGAATGGGCAATCAGCCCCAGCATTTT. As protein: CASSLGTDGMGNQPQHF.

The chain links TRBV6-5 to TRBJ1-2, with 8 bases matching TRBD1. Germline loops: CDR1 MNHEY, CDR2 SVGAGI. With 0 bases clipped from V and 2 bases from J, the junction kept 2 bases outside the gene matches. The CDR3 length is 15 residues. The CDR3 DNA sequence: TGTGCCAGCAGTTACTCCGACAGGGGAAACTATGGCTACACCTTC. Its protein product is CASSYSDRGNYGYTF.

V is TRBV5-5 and J is TRBJ1-5; TRBD1 matches at 7 bases. There are 15 residues in the CDR3. Trimming cost V 0 bases and J 3 bases; bases outside gene matches: 3. The germline CDR1 and CDR2 sequences are SGHKS and YYEKEE (reference sequence). The CDR3 region has the DNA TGTGCCAGCAGCTTGGGACAGGGCCTCAATCAGCCCCAGCATTTT. It is translated as CASSLGQGLNQPQHF.

V gene TRBV7-2 combines with J gene TRBJ1-1; TRBD1 might be the D (5 bases). CDR3 size: 14 residues. The germline V gene has CDR1 SGHTA and CDR2 FQGNSA. V was clipped by 3 bases and J by 1 base, with 9 bases between them. The CDR3: CASSFGHTNTEAFF. The CDR3 region has the DNA TGTGCCAGCAGCTTCGGACATACGAACACTGAAGCTTTCTTT.

The CDR3: CASSQTGSGGGTGELFF. In DNA, the CDR3 is TGCGCCAGCAGCCAGACGGGGAGCGGGGGGGGGACCGGGGAGCTGTTTTTT. The chain uses TRBV4-1 and TRBJ2-2; 10 bases fit TRBD2. This CDR3 comprises 17 residues. Germline V gene sequence: CDR1 MGHRA, CDR2 YSYEKL. V trimming: 3 bases; J trimming: 5 bases; junction bases outside the gene matches: 9.

The chain carries TRBV7-2 and TRBJ1-2, with D possibly being TRBD1 (5 bases). CDR1 and CDR2 (germline): SGHTA, FQGNSA. The V end was cut by 5 bases, the J end by 5 bases, with 15 bases between. This CDR3 has 14 amino acids. CDR3 loop: CASSAGRGGYGYTF. The DNA for the CDR3 is TGTGCCAGCAGCGCGGGGAGGGGTGGATATGGCTACACCTTC.

The V call is TRBV7-9, the J call TRBJ2-7; 9 bases align to TRBD1. The ends lost 5 bases at V and 3 bases at J; junction bases unmatched: 5. The germline gives CDR1 SEHNR, CDR2 FQNEAQ (reference sequence). This CDR3 is 14 amino acids long. The CDR3: CASSPGTGNYEQYF. Here the CDR3 DNA reads TGTGCCAGCAGCCCCGGGACAGGGAACTACGAGCAGTACTTC.

This chain uses TRBV27 with TRBJ2-6, with 9 bases identical to TRBD1. The ends lost 5 bases at V and 0 bases at J; junction bases unmatched: 5. Germline lookup yields CDR1 MNHEY and CDR2 SMNVEV (reference sequence). The CDR3 extends over 17 amino acids. The CDR3 loop reads CASSAGTGYSGANVLTF. The CDR3 region has the DNA TGTGCCAGCAGTGCCGGGACAGGGTACTCTGGGGCCAACGTCCTGACTTTC.